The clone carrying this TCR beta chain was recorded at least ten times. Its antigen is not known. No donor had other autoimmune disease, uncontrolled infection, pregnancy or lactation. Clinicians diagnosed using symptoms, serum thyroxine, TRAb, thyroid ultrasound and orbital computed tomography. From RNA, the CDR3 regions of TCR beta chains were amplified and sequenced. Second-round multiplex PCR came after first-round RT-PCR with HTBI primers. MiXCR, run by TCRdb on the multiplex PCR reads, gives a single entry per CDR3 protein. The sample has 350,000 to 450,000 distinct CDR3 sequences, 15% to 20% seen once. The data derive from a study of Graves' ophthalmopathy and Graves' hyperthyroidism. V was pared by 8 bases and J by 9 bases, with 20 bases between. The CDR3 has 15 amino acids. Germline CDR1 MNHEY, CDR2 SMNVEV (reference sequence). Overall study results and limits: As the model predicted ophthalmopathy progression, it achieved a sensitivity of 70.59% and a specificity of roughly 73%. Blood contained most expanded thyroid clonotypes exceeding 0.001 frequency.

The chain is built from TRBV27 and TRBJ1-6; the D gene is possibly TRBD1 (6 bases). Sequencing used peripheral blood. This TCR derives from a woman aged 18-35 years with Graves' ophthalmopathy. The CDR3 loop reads CASYQSGVSGSPLHF. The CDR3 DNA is TGTGCCAGCTACCAATCAGGGGTGAGTGGTTCACCCCTCCACTTT.